The clone carrying this T cell receptor (beta chain) was detected many times. The antigen remains undetermined. Described time point: longitudinal time-point 1 (baseline). This sample was included in a study of neurological immune-mediated disorders. After removal of 4 bases from V and 6 bases from J, the junction contained 14 bases not matched to a gene. The CDR3 is 16 amino acids. Germline-derived CDR1 and CDR2 are ENHRY and SYGVKD. TCRdb itself ran the 5' RACE reads through MiXCR, one entry per CDR3 protein. Of about 49,000 distinct CDR3 sequences listed, 9% to 10% are singletons. General study findings and limits: The expanded clones of different subjects shared no CDR3 amino acid sequences (suggesting private repertoires in all groups).

This TCR was sampled from a woman aged 40 to 49 in good health. This rearrangement joins TRBV10-3 to TRBJ2-7, with TRBD2 matching 8 bases. The sample taken for sequencing was PBMCs. CDR3 region: CAISGPSGGRIPEQYF. As DNA, the CDR3 is TGTGCCATCAGTGGCCCCTCTGGCGGGAGGATTCCCGAGCAGTACTTC.